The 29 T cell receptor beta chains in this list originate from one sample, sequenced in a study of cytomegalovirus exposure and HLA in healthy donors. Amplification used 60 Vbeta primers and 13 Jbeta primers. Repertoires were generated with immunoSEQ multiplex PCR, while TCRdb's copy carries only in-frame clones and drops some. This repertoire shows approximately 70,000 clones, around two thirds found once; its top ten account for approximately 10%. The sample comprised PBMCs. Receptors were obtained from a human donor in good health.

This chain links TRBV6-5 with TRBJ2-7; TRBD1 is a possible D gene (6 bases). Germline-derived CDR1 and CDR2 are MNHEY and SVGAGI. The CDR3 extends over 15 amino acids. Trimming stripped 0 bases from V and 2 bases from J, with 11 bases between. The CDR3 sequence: CASSYSSGDPYEQYF. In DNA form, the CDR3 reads TGTGCCAGCAGTTACTCATCAGGGGACCCCTACGAGCAGTACTTC.

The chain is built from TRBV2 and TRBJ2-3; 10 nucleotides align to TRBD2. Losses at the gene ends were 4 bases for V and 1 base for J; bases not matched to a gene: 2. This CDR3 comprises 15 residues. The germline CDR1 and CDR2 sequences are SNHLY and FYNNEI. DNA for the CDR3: TGTGCCAGCAGTGGGCTAGCGGGAGGCACAGATACGCAGTATTTT. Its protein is CASSGLAGGTDTQYF.

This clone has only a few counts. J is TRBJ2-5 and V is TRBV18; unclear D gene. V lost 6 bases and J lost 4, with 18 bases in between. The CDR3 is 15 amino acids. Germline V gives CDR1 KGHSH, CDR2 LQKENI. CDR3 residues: CASSPENTRGETQYF. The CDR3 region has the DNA TGTGCCAGCTCCCCCGAAAATACTCGAGGAGAGACCCAGTACTTC.

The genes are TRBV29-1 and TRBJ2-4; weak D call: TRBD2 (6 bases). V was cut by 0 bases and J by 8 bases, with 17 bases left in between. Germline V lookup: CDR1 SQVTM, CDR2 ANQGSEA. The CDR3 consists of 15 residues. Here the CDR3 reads CSVEDRDLGGDIQYF. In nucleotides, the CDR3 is TGCAGCGTTGAAGATCGCGACCTCGGGGGTGACATTCAGTACTTC.

CDR3 coding DNA: TGTGCCAGCAGTAGCGGGAGTAGAAATGAGCAGTTCTTC. This sequence encodes CASSSGSRNEQFF. The V call is TRBV27, the J call TRBJ2-1, with 8 bases aligning to TRBD2. Trimming removed 5 bases from V and 7 bases from J; junction bases left unmatched: 4. Germline V gene sequence: CDR1 MNHEY, CDR2 SMNVEV (reference sequence). The CDR3 contains 13 residues.

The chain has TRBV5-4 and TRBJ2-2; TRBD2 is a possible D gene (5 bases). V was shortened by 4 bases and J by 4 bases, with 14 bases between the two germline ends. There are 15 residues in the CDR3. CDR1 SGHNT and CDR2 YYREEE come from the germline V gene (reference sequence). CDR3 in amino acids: CASSGTSRTTGELFF. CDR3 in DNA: TGTGCCAGCAGCGGAACTAGTAGGACCACCGGGGAGCTGTTTTTT.

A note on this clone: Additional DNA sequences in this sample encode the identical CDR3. CDR3 nucleotide sequence: TGTGCCAGCAGCTTAACCGCGTATGAGCAGTACTTC. This sequence encodes CASSLTAYEQYF. The chain is built from TRBV7-9 and TRBJ2-7; D remains unclear. V was trimmed by 2 bases and J by 7 bases, leaving 9 bases between them. The germline gives CDR1 SEHNR, CDR2 FQNEAQ (reference sequence). This CDR3 has 12 amino acids.

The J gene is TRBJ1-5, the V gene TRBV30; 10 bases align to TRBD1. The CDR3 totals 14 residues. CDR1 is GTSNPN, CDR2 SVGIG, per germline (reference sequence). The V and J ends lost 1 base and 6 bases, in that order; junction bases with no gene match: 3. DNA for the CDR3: TGTGCCTGGAGTGAGACAGGGGGCCGTCAGCCCCAGCATTTT. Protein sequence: CAWSETGGRQPQHF.

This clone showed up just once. Written as DNA, the CDR3 is TGTGCCAGCAGCCAGCGGTTTAACACCGGGGAGCTGTTTTTT. Its protein product is CASSQRFNTGELFF. The genes are TRBV11-2 and TRBJ2-2; D perhaps matches TRBD2 (5 bases). Germline loops: CDR1 SGHAT, CDR2 FQNNGV. The CDR3 is made up of 14 amino acids. The V end was cut by 5 bases, the J end by 2 bases, with 9 bases between.

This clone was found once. CDR3 region: CSVHRDYNEQFF. Here the CDR3 DNA reads TGCAGCGTGCACCGGGACTACAATGAGCAGTTCTTC. The chain is built from TRBV29-1 and TRBJ2-1, with TRBD2 as a possible D gene (5 bases). The ends were cut back, 6 bases at V and 3 bases at J, with 9 bases in the middle. The CDR3 totals 12 residues. CDR1 is SQVTM and CDR2 is ANQGSEA in the germline V gene.

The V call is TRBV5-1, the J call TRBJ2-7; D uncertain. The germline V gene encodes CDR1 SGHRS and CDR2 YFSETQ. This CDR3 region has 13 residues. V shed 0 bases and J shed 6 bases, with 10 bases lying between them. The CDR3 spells CASSLGPGTEQYF. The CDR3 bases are TGCGCCAGCAGCTTGGGCCCGGGTACCGAGCAGTACTTC.

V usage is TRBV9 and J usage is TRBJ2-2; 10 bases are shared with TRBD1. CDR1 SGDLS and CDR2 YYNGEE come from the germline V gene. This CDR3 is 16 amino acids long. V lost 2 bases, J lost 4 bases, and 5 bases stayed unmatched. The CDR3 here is CASSVIDRGLTGELFF. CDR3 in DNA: TGTGCCAGCAGCGTTATCGACAGGGGGCTCACCGGGGAGCTGTTTTTT. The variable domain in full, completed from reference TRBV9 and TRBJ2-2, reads DSGVTQTPKHLITATGQRVTLRCSPRSGDLSVYWYQQSLDQGLQFLIQYYNGEERAKGNILERFSAQQFPDLHSELNLSSLELGDSALYFCASSVIDRGLTGELFFGEGSRLTVL.

Here the CDR3 DNA reads TGTGCCTGGAGTTTAAACAGGGGGGGCGGAAAACTGTTTTTT. This encodes CAWSLNRGGGKLFF. The genes are TRBV30 and TRBJ1-4, with 8 nucleotides matching TRBD1. The germline V gene encodes CDR1 GTSNPN and CDR2 SVGIG (reference sequence). CDR3 length equals 14 residues. Losses at the gene ends were 2 bases for V and 10 bases for J; bases not matched to a gene: 9.

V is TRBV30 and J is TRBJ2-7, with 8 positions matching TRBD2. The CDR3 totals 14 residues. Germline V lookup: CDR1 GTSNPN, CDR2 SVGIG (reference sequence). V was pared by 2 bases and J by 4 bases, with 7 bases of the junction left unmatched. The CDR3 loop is CAWSRSSGSYEQYF. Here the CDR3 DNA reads TGTGCCTGGAGTCGGTCAAGCGGGAGTTACGAGCAGTACTTC.

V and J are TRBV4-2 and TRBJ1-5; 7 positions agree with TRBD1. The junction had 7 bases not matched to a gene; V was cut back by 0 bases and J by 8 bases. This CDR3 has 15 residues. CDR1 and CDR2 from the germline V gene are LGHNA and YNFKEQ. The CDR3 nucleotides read TGTGCCAGCAGCCAAGACATGACAGGGAAAAAGCCCCAGCATTTT. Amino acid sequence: CASSQDMTGKKPQHF.

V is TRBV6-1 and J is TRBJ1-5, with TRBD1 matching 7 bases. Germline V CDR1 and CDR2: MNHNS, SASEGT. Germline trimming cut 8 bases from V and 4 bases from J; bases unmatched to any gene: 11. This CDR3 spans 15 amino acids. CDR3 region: CASSQGGRGNQPQHF. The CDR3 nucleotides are TGTGCCAGCTCCCAGGGGGGCAGGGGGAATCAGCCCCAGCATTTT.

CDR3 DNA sequence: TGTGCCAGCTCACGGGGACAGGGGGCCTACGAGCAGTACTTC. This encodes CASSRGQGAYEQYF. The chain uses TRBV18 and TRBJ2-7; TRBD1 matches 11 bases. Germline CDR1 is KGHSH and CDR2 is LQKENI. V gave up 4 bases and J gave up 2 bases; unmatched junction bases: 1. The CDR3 runs 14 residues.

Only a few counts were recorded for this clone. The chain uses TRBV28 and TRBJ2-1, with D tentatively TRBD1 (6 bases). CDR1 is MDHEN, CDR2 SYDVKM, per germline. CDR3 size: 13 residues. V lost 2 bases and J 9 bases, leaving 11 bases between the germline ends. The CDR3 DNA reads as TGTGCCAGCAGTTTAACACAGGGAATTGAGCAGTTCTTC. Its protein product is CASSLTQGIEQFF. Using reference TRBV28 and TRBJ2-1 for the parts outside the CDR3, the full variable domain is DVKVTQSSRYLVKRTGEKVFLECVQDMDHENMFWYRQDPGLGLRLIYFSYDVKMKEKGDIPEGYSVSREKKERFSLILESASTNQTSMYLCASSLTQGIEQFFGPGTRLTVL.

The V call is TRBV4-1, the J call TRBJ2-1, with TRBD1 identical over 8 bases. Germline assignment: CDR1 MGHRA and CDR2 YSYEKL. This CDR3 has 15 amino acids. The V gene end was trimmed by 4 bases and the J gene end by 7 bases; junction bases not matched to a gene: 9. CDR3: CASSLSGDRTNEQFF. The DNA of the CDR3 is TGCGCCAGCAGCCTTTCAGGGGACAGGACGAATGAGCAGTTCTTC.

The CDR3 coding sequence is TGTGCCAGCAGTGTGGGGGCAGGGTTGGACACTGAAGCTTTCTTT. Protein: CASSVGAGLDTEAFF. J is TRBJ1-1 and V is TRBV2, with D maybe TRBD1 (6 bases). Trimming stripped 4 bases from V and 3 bases from J, with 15 bases between. This CDR3 spans 15 amino acids. Germline loops: CDR1 SNHLY, CDR2 FYNNEI. Full variable domain (rest looked up from reference TRBV2 and TRBJ1-1): EPEVTQTPSHQVTQMGQEVILRCVPISNHLYFYWYRQILGQKVEFLVSFYNNEISEKSEIFDDQFSVERPDGSNFTLKIRSTKLEDSAMYFCASSVGAGLDTEAFFGQGTRLTVV.

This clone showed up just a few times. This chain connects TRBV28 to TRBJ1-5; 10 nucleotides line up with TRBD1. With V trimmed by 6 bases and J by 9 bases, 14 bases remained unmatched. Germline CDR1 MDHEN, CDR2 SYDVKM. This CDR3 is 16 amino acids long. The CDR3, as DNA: TGTGCCAGCAGCTCAGAGGGACAGGGGAGACTTGGGCCCCAGCATTTT. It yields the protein CASSSEGQGRLGPQHF.

The CDR3 bases are TGTGCCAGCTCACCATTACAGGGGGGGTCCTACAATGAGCAGTTCTTC. Protein product: CASSPLQGGSYNEQFF. The chain carries TRBV18 and TRBJ2-1, with D perhaps TRBD1 (8 bases). The CDR3 length is 16 residues. Germline values: CDR1 KGHSH, CDR2 LQKENI. V lost 2 bases to trimming and J lost 1 base, with 12 bases between them.

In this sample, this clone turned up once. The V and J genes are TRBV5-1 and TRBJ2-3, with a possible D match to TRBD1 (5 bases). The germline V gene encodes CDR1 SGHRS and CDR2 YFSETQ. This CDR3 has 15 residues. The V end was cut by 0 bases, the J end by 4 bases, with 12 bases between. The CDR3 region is CASSLAGQTADTQYF. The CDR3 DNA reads TGCGCCAGCAGCTTGGCCGGGCAGACAGCAGATACGCAGTATTTT.

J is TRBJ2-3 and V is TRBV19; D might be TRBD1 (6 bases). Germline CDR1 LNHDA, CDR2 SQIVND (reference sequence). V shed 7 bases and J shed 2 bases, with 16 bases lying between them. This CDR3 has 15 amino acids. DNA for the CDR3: TGTGCCAGTACTATGACAGGACGCGCCACAGATACGCAGTATTTT. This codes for CASTMTGRATDTQYF.

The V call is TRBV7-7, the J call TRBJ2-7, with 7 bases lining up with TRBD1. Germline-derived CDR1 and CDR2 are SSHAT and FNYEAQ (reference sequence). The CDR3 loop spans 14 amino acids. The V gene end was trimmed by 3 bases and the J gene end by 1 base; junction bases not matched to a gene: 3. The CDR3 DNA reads TGTGCCAGCAGCTTGGGCAGGGGGTCCTACGAGCAGTACTTC. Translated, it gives CASSLGRGSYEQYF.

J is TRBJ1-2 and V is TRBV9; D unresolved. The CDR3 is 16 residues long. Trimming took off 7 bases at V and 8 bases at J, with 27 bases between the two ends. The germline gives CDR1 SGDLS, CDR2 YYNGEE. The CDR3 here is CASSIMTGSALGGYTF. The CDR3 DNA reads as TGTGCCAGCTCGATTATGACCGGGAGCGCCTTGGGAGGCTACACCTTC. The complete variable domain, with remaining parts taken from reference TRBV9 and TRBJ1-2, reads DSGVTQTPKHLITATGQRVTLRCSPRSGDLSVYWYQQSLDQGLQFLIQYYNGEERAKGNILERFSAQQFPDLHSELNLSSLELGDSALYFCASSIMTGSALGGYTFGSGTRLTVV.

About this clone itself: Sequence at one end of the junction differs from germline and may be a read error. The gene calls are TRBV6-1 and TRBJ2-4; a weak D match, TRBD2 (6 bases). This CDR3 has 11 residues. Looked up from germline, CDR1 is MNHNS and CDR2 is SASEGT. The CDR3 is CASSEGGRRDF. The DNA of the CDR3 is TGTGCCAGCAGTGAAGGGGGCCGGAGGGACTTC.

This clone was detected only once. CDR3 sequence reads: CASSPQEGGEKTQYF. The CDR3 DNA follows: TGTGCCAGCAGTCCCCAGGAGGGAGGAGAGAAGACCCAGTACTTC. V gene TRBV6-5 combines with J gene TRBJ2-5; weak D call: TRBD2 (6 bases). CDR1 and CDR2 from the germline V gene are MNHEY and SVGAGI. This CDR3 has 15 amino acids. The V gene lost 5 bases and the J gene lost 6 bases, with 19 bases spanning the gap.

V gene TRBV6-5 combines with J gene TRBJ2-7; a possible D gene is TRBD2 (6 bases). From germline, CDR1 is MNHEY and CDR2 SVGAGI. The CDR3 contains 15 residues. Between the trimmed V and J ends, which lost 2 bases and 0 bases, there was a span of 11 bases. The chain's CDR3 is CASSYGGDASYEQYF. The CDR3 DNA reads TGTGCCAGCAGTTACGGAGGGGACGCCTCCTACGAGCAGTACTTC.